Following are 9 T cell receptor beta chains from one sample sequenced in a study of human T cells and chemical hapten exposure. Each CDR3 protein gets one entry after TCRdb re-called the RACE reads with MiXCR. The data contain around 45,000 distinct CDR3 sequences, about 4.1% of them singletons. This sample's time point: healthy volunteer bleed at 2 weeks. It was from unfractionated whole blood that total RNA was extracted. Sequenced sample: whole blood. Receptors were obtained from a human donor in good health. Some clones in this sample may be carry-over from other donors' samples.

This clonotype was observed many times. The genes are TRBV6-5 and TRBJ2-3; perhaps D is TRBD1 or TRBD2 (6 bases each). Germline V gene sequence: CDR1 MNHEY, CDR2 SVGAGI. V was cut by 5 bases and J by 8 bases, with 17 bases left in between. The length of the CDR3 is 14 residues. CDR3 sequence (DNA): TGTGCCAGCAGTAGGGGGGCAGGTCGGGGTACGCAGTATTTT. Translated, it gives CASSRGAGRGTQYF.

This clonotype was recorded many times. The chain couples TRBV24-1 to TRBJ2-1; 9 positions match TRBD1. CDR3 length: 14 residues. The J segment lost 5 bases and the V segment lost 9 bases, leaving 7 bases of the junction unmatched. Per the germline V gene, CDR1 is KGHDR and CDR2 is SFDVKD. CDR3 DNA sequence: TGTGCCACCCAGCGGGACAGGGTAAACAATGAGCAGTTCTTC. Its translation: CATQRDRVNNEQFF.

This clonotype was counted ten times or more. This rearrangement joins TRBV19 to TRBJ2-7, with D uncertain. From germline, CDR1 is LNHDA and CDR2 SQIVND (reference sequence). Trimming shortened V by 3 bases and J by 0 bases, and 9 bases separated the two germline ends. This CDR3 comprises 14 residues. CDR3 coding DNA: TGTGCCAGTAGTATCGATCCTAGCTCCTACGAGCAGTACTTC. Translating it yields CASSIDPSSYEQYF.

This clonotype has more than one count but fewer than ten. The chain recombines TRBV6-4 with TRBJ2-1; TRBD2 aligns across 13 bases. This CDR3 comprises 18 residues. The ends lost 8 bases at V and 3 bases at J; junction bases unmatched: 13. Germline V gene sequence: CDR1 MRHNA, CDR2 SNTAGT. The CDR3 DNA sequence: TGTGCCAGCGCCACAGCGGGACTAGCGGGAAGGGGCTACAATGAGCAGTTCTTC. This encodes CASATAGLAGRGYNEQFF.

This clonotype was observed a handful of times. CDR3 sequence reads: CASSQLGGTDGYTF. The CDR3 bases are TGTGCCAGCTCACAATTAGGCGGGACAGATGGCTACACCTTC. The V gene is TRBV18, the J gene TRBJ1-2, with TRBD1 matching over 7 bases. The CDR3 covers 14 residues. Germline CDR1 and CDR2: KGHSH and LQKENI. Trimming took 4 bases from V and 6 from J; bases not matched to a gene: 8. Together with reference TRBV18 and TRBJ1-2, the CDR3 gives the full variable domain: NAGVMQNPRHLVRRRGQEARLRCSPMKGHSHVYWYRQLPEEGLKFMVYLQKENIIDESGMPKERFSAEFPKEGPSILRIQQVVRGDSAAYFCASSQLGGTDGYTFGSGTRLTVV.

The chain carries TRBV28 and TRBJ2-3; 8 bases are a match to TRBD1. This CDR3 has 15 residues. Unmatched junction bases numbered 13, after V lost 6 bases and J lost 8 bases. CDR1 and CDR2 (germline): MDHEN, SYDVKM. This CDR3 reads CASSTGGARLGTQYF. Here the CDR3 DNA reads TGTGCCAGCAGCACAGGGGGAGCTCGCTTAGGTACGCAGTATTTT.

The sample holds many counts of this clonotype. V gene TRBV5-1 combines with J gene TRBJ2-7; 7 nucleotides match TRBD1. After removal of 4 bases from V and 2 bases from J, the junction contained 3 bases not matched to a gene. The CDR3 consists of 13 residues. The germline CDR1 and CDR2 sequences are SGHRS and YFSETQ. DNA of the CDR3: TGCGCCAGCAGCGGAGGACAGGCCTACGAGCAGTACTTC. Its translation is CASSGGQAYEQYF. Drawing the rest from reference TRBV5-1 and TRBJ2-7, the complete variable domain is KAGVTQTPRYLIKTRGQQVTLSCSPISGHRSVSWYQQTPGQGLQFLFEYFSETQRNKGNFPGRFSGRQFSNSRSEMNVSTLELGDSALYLCASSGGQAYEQYFGPGTRLTVT.

J is TRBJ2-7 and V is TRBV2; D is unresolved. The length of the CDR3 is 14 residues. Germline CDR1 reads SNHLY; CDR2 reads FYNNEI. Trimming took 7 bases from V and 2 from J, leaving 15 bases between them. CDR3 amino acids: CASIGRQGTYEQYF. The CDR3 bases are TGTGCCAGCATTGGGCGGCAAGGGACCTACGAGCAGTACTTC.

This clonotype occurred a few times. The chain links TRBV10-1 to TRBJ2-5; 9 nucleotides line up with TRBD2. CDR1 WNHNN and CDR2 SYGVQD come from the germline V gene (reference sequence). The CDR3 contains 16 residues. V trimming: 3 bases; J trimming: 2 bases; junction bases outside the gene matches: 7. The CDR3 coding sequence is TGCGCCAGCAGTGATGGTCTAGCGGGACTACAAGAGACCCAGTACTTC. Protein: CASSDGLAGLQETQYF.